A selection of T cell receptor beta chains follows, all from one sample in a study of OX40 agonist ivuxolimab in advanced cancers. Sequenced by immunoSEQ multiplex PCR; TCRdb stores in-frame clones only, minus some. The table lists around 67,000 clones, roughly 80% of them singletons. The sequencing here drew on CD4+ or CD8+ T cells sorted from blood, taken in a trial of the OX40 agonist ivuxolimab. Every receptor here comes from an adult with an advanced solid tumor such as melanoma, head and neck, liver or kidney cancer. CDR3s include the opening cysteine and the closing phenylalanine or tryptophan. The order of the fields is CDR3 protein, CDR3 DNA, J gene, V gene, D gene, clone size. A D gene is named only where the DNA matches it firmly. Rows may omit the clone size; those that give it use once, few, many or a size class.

CDR3: CAWSIWGWSNEKLFF
DNA: TGTGCCTGGAGCATTTGGGGGTGGTCTAATGAAAAACTGTTTTTT
J: TRBJ1-4
V: TRBV30
D: .
size: .

CDR3: CASSPAGSGNTIYF
DNA: TGTGCCAGCAGCCCTGCGGGCTCTGGAAACACCATATATTTT
J: TRBJ1-3
V: TRBV7-2
D: .
size: .

CDR3: CASSEYSGATNYGYTF
DNA: TGTGCCAGCAGTGAATATTCAGGGGCGACTAACTATGGCTACACCTTC
J: TRBJ1-2
V: TRBV6-1
D: .
size: few

CDR3: CASSYKAADSPLHF
DNA: TGTGCCAGCAGTTACAAGGCAGCGGATTCACCCCTCCACTTT
J: TRBJ1-6
V: TRBV6-5
D: .
size: .

CDR3: CASRRSTSGGGDTGELFF
DNA: TGTGCCAGCAGGCGCAGCACTAGCGGGGGAGGGGACACCGGGGAGCTGTTTTTT
J: TRBJ2-2
V: TRBV7-9
D: TRBD2
size: .

CDR3: CASSTHRGRSEQFF
DNA: TGTGCCAGTAGTACACACAGGGGGAGAAGTGAGCAGTTCTTC
J: TRBJ2-1
V: TRBV19
D: TRBD1
size: .

CDR3: CASTPSRDYTYEQYF
DNA: TGTGCCAGCACTCCTAGCCGGGACTATACCTACGAGCAGTACTTC
J: TRBJ2-7
V: TRBV28
D: TRBD2
size: few

CDR3: CASSVSGGYINEQYF
DNA: TGTGCCAGCAGCGTTTCGGGGGGCTACATCAACGAGCAGTACTTC
J: TRBJ2-7
V: TRBV5-6
D: .
size: .

CDR3: CASSFSSRGEQFF
DNA: TGCGCCAGCAGCTTTTCTAGTCGCGGTGAGCAGTTCTTC
J: TRBJ2-1
V: TRBV5-1
D: .
size: .

CDR3: CASSFHRESQPQHF
DNA: TGTGCCAGCAGCTTCCACAGGGAGAGTCAGCCCCAGCATTTT
J: TRBJ1-5
V: TRBV21-1
D: .
size: once

CDR3: CASSLGSQGRTYEQYF
DNA: TGTGCCAGCAGCTTAGGTTCCCAGGGGAGGACCTACGAGCAGTACTTC
J: TRBJ2-7
V: TRBV7-9
D: .
size: .

CDR3: CASSVGQGSYYEQYF
DNA: TGTGCCAGCAGCGTCGGACAGGGTAGCTACTACGAGCAGTACTTC
J: TRBJ2-7
V: TRBV9
D: TRBD1
size: .

CDR3: CASSPGMGQLSSYNSPLHF
DNA: TGCGCCAGCAGCCCCGGGATGGGACAGTTGAGCTCCTATAATTCACCCCTCCACTTT
J: TRBJ1-6
V: TRBV5-1
D: TRBD1
size: .

CDR3: CASSIDRAYTEAFF
DNA: TGTGCCAGCAGCATCGACAGGGCGTACACTGAAGCTTTCTTT
J: TRBJ1-1
V: TRBV7-2
D: TRBD1
size: .

CDR3: CASSVGQGYTGELFF
DNA: TGTGCCAGCAGCGTGGGACAGGGATACACCGGGGAGCTGTTTTTT
J: TRBJ2-2
V: TRBV2
D: TRBD1
size: .

CDR3: CASRIRQGGTDTQYF
DNA: TGTGCCAGTAGAATAAGACAGGGGGGCACAGATACGCAGTATTTT
J: TRBJ2-3
V: TRBV19
D: TRBD1
size: once

CDR3: CAISEDRNYGYTF
DNA: TGTGCCATCAGTGAGGACAGGAACTATGGCTACACCTTC
J: TRBJ1-2
V: TRBV10-3
D: .
size: .

CDR3: CASSQGNDRDTQYF
DNA: TGCGCCAGCAGCCAAGGGAACGACAGGGATACGCAGTATTTT
J: TRBJ2-3
V: TRBV4-1
D: .
size: .

CDR3: CASSPGGSGNTIYF
DNA: TGTGCCAGTAGTCCCGGGGGCTCTGGAAACACCATATATTTT
J: TRBJ1-3
V: TRBV19
D: .
size: .

CDR3: CASSPSTGAAEAFF
DNA: TGTGCCAGCAGTCCGTCGACAGGGGCCGCTGAAGCTTTCTTT
J: TRBJ1-1
V: TRBV25-1
D: TRBD1
size: few

CDR3: CASNPGLGYGYTF
DNA: TGTGCCAGCAACCCGGGGTTAGGCTATGGCTACACCTTC
J: TRBJ1-2
V: TRBV5-6
D: .
size: .

CDR3: CASSFSGTDTQYF
DNA: TGCGCCAGCAGCTTCTCAGGCACAGATACGCAGTATTTT
J: TRBJ2-3
V: TRBV5-1
D: .
size: .

CDR3: CASSEGQSSNQPQHF
DNA: TGCGCCAGCAGCGAGGGACAAAGTAGCAATCAGCCCCAGCATTTT
J: TRBJ1-5
V: TRBV5-1
D: .
size: .

CDR3: CSARVETQYF
DNA: TGCAGTGCTAGAGTGGAGACCCAGTACTTC
J: TRBJ2-5
V: TRBV20-1
D: .
size: .

CDR3: CASSSEFYGYTF
DNA: TGTGCCAGCAGCTCAGAGTTCTATGGCTACACCTTC
J: TRBJ1-2
V: TRBV11-2
D: .
size: .

CDR3: CASTGTDQTNEKLFF
DNA: TGCGCCAGCACCGGGACGGACCAAACTAATGAAAAACTGTTTTTT
J: TRBJ1-4
V: TRBV10-1
D: .
size: .

CDR3: CASEPGQGNQPQHF
DNA: TGTGCCAGCGAGCCGGGACAGGGTAATCAGCCCCAGCATTTT
J: TRBJ1-5
V: TRBV19
D: TRBD1
size: .

CDR3: CAWKRLTEAFF
DNA: TGTGCCTGGAAACGACTTACTGAAGCTTTCTTT
J: TRBJ1-1
V: TRBV30
D: .
size: .

CDR3: CASSLVTGGNEQYF
DNA: TGCGCCAGCAGCTTGGTGACAGGGGGTAACGAGCAGTACTTC
J: TRBJ2-7
V: TRBV5-1
D: TRBD1
size: .

CDR3: CASSLTGQSTDTQYF
DNA: TGTGCCAGCAGTCTAACGGGACAGAGCACAGATACGCAGTATTTT
J: TRBJ2-3
V: TRBV27
D: TRBD1
size: few

CDR3: CASSVGGGTPNEQFF
DNA: TGTGCCAGCAGCGTAGGCGGGGGCACACCTAATGAGCAGTTCTTC
J: TRBJ2-1
V: TRBV9
D: .
size: .

CDR3: CAWSVGGQGLLSPYEQYF
DNA: TGTGCCTGGAGTGTAGGGGGACAGGGCCTTCTATCCCCCTACGAGCAGTACTTC
J: TRBJ2-7
V: TRBV30
D: TRBD1
size: .

CDR3: CASSLSGGGNEQFF
DNA: TGTGCCAGCAGCTTAAGCGGGGGGGGCAATGAGCAGTTCTTC
J: TRBJ2-1
V: TRBV5-4
D: TRBD2
size: .

CDR3: CASSSIHGGGPYGYTF
DNA: TGTGCCAGCAGCTCCATTCACGGGGGTGGGCCTTATGGCTACACCTTC
J: TRBJ1-2
V: TRBV7-8
D: .
size: .

CDR3: CASSLAGTGGTDTQYF
DNA: TGTGCCAGCAGCTTAGCGGGGACAGGGGGCACAGATACGCAGTATTTT
J: TRBJ2-3
V: TRBV7-6
D: TRBD1
size: .

CDR3: CASSGRTGADGYTF
DNA: TGTGCCAGCAGTGGTCGGACAGGGGCGGATGGCTACACCTTC
J: TRBJ1-2
V: TRBV27
D: TRBD1
size: .

CDR3: CASSNEGFRTEAFF
DNA: TGTGCCAGCAGCAACGAGGGATTCCGAACTGAAGCTTTCTTT
J: TRBJ1-1
V: TRBV7-9
D: .
size: few

CDR3: CAVGDYEQYF
DNA: TGTGCCGTGGGAGACTACGAGCAGTACTTC
J: TRBJ2-7
V: TRBV30
D: .
size: .

CDR3: CASSLISRANTEAFF
DNA: TGCGCCAGCAGCTTGATATCCAGGGCGAACACTGAAGCTTTCTTT
J: TRBJ1-1
V: TRBV5-1
D: .
size: .

CDR3: CASSPGGNGYTF
DNA: TGTGCCAGCTCGCCGGGGGGCAATGGCTACACCTTC
J: TRBJ1-2
V: TRBV18
D: .
size: .

CDR3: CASSPRGRGTEAFF
DNA: TGTGCCAGTAGTCCCAGGGGAAGGGGCACTGAAGCTTTCTTT
J: TRBJ1-1
V: TRBV19
D: .
size: .

CDR3: CASSFPGQGVRELFF
DNA: TGTGCCAGTAGTTTTCCGGGACAGGGGGTGAGGGAGCTGTTTTTT
J: TRBJ2-2
V: TRBV19
D: TRBD1
size: .